The 25 T cell receptor beta chains below all came from one sample that was sequenced in a study of radiotherapy plus CTLA-4 blockade in lung cancer. TCRdb keeps only in-frame clones here, not all; method: immunoSEQ multiplex PCR. The data contain approximately 94,000 clones, about four fifths of them singletons. The input for sequencing was peripheral blood, taken from a patient treated with radiotherapy plus ipilimumab. These receptors were collected from a human donor with non-small cell lung cancer that progressed on radiotherapy plus ipilimumab.

This chain links TRBV7-2 with TRBJ2-1; D assignment may be TRBD1 or TRBD2 (5 bases each). V dropped 5 bases and J dropped 7 bases, with 18 bases sitting between them. CDR3 length: 15 amino acids. Looked up from germline, CDR1 is SGHTA and CDR2 is FQGNSA. The CDR3 loop is CASSTYSRGANEQFF. In DNA, the CDR3 is TGTGCCAGCAGCACTTATAGCCGAGGGGCTAATGAGCAGTTCTTC.

This clone came up a few times. The chain has TRBV7-8 and TRBJ2-4; 8 bases line up with TRBD2. Germline V gives CDR1 SGHVS, CDR2 FQNEAQ. The CDR3 has 19 amino acids. The ends lost 3 bases at V and 0 bases at J; junction bases unmatched: 13. The CDR3 reads CASSLIIAGPRLAKNIQYF. In DNA form, the CDR3 reads TGTGCCAGCAGCTTGATCATAGCGGGACCGAGACTAGCCAAAAACATTCAGTACTTC.

The chain joins TRBV5-1 to TRBJ2-3; possibly TRBD1 for D (5 bases). This CDR3 is built from 15 residues. Deletions cut 4 bases from V and 1 base from J, with 13 bases between. Looked up from germline, CDR1 is SGHRS and CDR2 is YFSETQ. The CDR3, as DNA: TGCGCCAGCAGCCCAGGGAACTCCGGCACAGATACGCAGTATTTT. Its translation is CASSPGNSGTDTQYF.

The chain carries TRBV19 and TRBJ1-5, with TRBD1 as a possible D gene (5 bases). The V end was cut by 3 bases, the J end by 0 bases, with 12 bases between. Germline values: CDR1 LNHDA, CDR2 SQIVND (reference sequence). The CDR3 is 16 amino acids. CDR3 in DNA: TGTGCCAGTAGTATCCCTCCTCAGGGTAGCAATCAGCCCCAGCATTTT. This gives the protein CASSIPPQGSNQPQHF.

This clone was seen a handful of times. V gene TRBV10-1 combines with J gene TRBJ2-2; D is unclear. Trimming removed 5 bases from V and 5 bases from J, with 6 bases in between. The germline gives CDR1 WNHNN, CDR2 SYGVQD (reference sequence). The CDR3 runs to 12 residues. Written as DNA, the CDR3 is TGCGCCAGCAGTAGGTCGACCGGGGAGCTGTTTTTT. Translating gives CASSRSTGELFF.

The V and J genes are TRBV5-1 and TRBJ1-5; 9 bases match TRBD1. The CDR3 length is 15 residues. CDR1 SGHRS and CDR2 YFSETQ come from the germline V gene. V gave up 4 bases and J gave up 0 bases; unmatched junction bases: 2. The CDR3 here is CASSRTGVSNQPQHF. The CDR3 bases are TGCGCCAGCAGCCGGACAGGGGTTAGCAATCAGCCCCAGCATTTT.

This chain links TRBV5-1 with TRBJ2-7; the match to TRBD1 covers 11 bases. J was trimmed by 3 bases and V by 4 bases; bases with no gene match: 3. The CDR3 loop spans 14 amino acids. Per the germline V gene, CDR1 is SGHRS and CDR2 is YFSETQ. CDR3 residues: CASSPGQGGYEQYF. The CDR3 coding sequence is TGCGCCAGCAGCCCGGGACAGGGGGGCTACGAGCAGTACTTC.

This chain connects TRBV28 to TRBJ2-2, with D unresolved. This CDR3 has 11 residues. Trimming shortened V by 4 bases and J by 8 bases, and 5 bases separated the two germline ends. Germline V gene data show CDR1 as MDHEN and CDR2 as SYDVKM. The CDR3 reads CASSSPGELFF. CDR3 nucleotides: TGTGCCAGCAGTTCCCCTGGGGAGCTGTTTTTT.

The chain is built from TRBV5-4 and TRBJ2-1, with 12 bases fitting TRBD2. The V segment lost 4 bases and the J segment 8 bases; nucleotides outside the gene matches: 13. The CDR3 totals 17 residues. Germline V lookup: CDR1 SGHNT, CDR2 YYREEE (reference sequence). In DNA form, the CDR3 reads TGTGCCAGCAGCCCGGGGGGGGGACTAGCGGGTAAGGATGAGCAGTTCTTC. Its protein product is CASSPGGGLAGKDEQFF.

The gene calls are TRBV29-1 and TRBJ1-1; 8 nucleotides line up with TRBD1. The J segment lost 0 bases and the V segment lost 7 bases, leaving 4 bases of the junction unmatched. The CDR3 runs to 13 residues. Per the germline V gene, CDR1 is SQVTM and CDR2 is ANQGSEA. The CDR3 DNA is TGCAGCGCCCAGGACAGGGTGAACACTGAAGCTTTCTTT. Encoded protein: CSAQDRVNTEAFF.

The CDR3 here is CASSWGQGAFEQYF. The CDR3 nucleotides read TGTGCCAGCAGTTGGGGACAGGGGGCGTTTGAGCAGTATTTT. This sequence joins TRBV27 and TRBJ2-3, with 12 bases that match TRBD1. The V gene end was trimmed by 4 bases and the J gene end by 11 bases; junction bases not matched to a gene: 7. The CDR3 loop spans 14 amino acids. Per the germline V gene, CDR1 is MNHEY and CDR2 is SMNVEV (reference sequence).

The chain employs TRBV6-1 and TRBJ2-3; D not certain. The CDR3 has 14 amino acids. Germline V gene data show CDR1 as MNHNS and CDR2 as SASEGT. With 4 bases removed from V and 2 bases from J, the gap between germline ends came to 10 bases. The CDR3 region is CASSGVYTTDTQYF. For the CDR3, the DNA is TGTGCCAGCAGTGGAGTCTACACCACAGATACGCAGTATTTT.

With respect to this clone: Mismatch with germline at one junction end may stem from a read error. This chain links TRBV6-6 with TRBJ2-3; D gene ambiguous. The CDR3 runs 11 residues. CDR1 and CDR2 from the germline V gene are MNHNY and SVGAGI (reference sequence). CDR3 residues: CASSIADKQYF. In DNA form, the CDR3 reads TGTGCCAGCAGTATCGCGGATAAGCAGTATTTT.

The chain employs TRBV30 and TRBJ2-2; D may match TRBD1 or TRBD2 (6 bases each). There are 15 residues in the CDR3. The germline V gene encodes CDR1 GTSNPN and CDR2 SVGIG (reference sequence). With 4 bases removed from V and 4 bases from J, the gap between germline ends came to 16 bases. The CDR3 nucleotides read TGTGCCTGGACCCTTCGGGGGCGGATCACCGGGGAGCTGTTTTTT. This codes for CAWTLRGRITGELFF.

This chain uses TRBV5-1 with TRBJ2-1; TRBD1 agrees at 8 bases. Trimming took 4 bases from V and 6 from J; bases not matched to a gene: 12. The CDR3 totals 16 residues. CDR1 and CDR2 from the germline V gene are SGHRS and YFSETQ. The CDR3 loop is CASSPYRGTHSNEQFF. The DNA for the CDR3 is TGCGCCAGCAGCCCTTACAGGGGGACCCACTCCAATGAGCAGTTCTTC.

This clone was seen more than once but under ten times. The junction differs from germline at one of its ends, possibly a read error. The chain is built from TRBV7-7 and TRBJ2-3; D is perhaps TRBD2 (5 bases). In germline, CDR1 is SSHAT, CDR2 FNYEAQ (reference sequence). The CDR3 is 13 amino acids. For the CDR3, the DNA is TGTGCTAGCAGCTTAGCGCACCCAGATACGCAGTATTTT. Its protein product is CASSLAHPDTQYF.

CDR3 sequence: CAWSRLAGITGELFF. CDR3 sequence (DNA): TGTGCCTGGAGCAGACTAGCGGGAATCACCGGGGAGCTGTTTTTT. This rearrangement joins TRBV30 to TRBJ2-2, with TRBD2 matching over 11 bases. V gave up 3 bases and J gave up 4 bases; unmatched junction bases: 4. The CDR3 has 15 residues. Germline CDR1 GTSNPN, CDR2 SVGIG (reference sequence).

The chain recombines TRBV5-1 with TRBJ2-7; 12 bases fit TRBD2. CDR1 and CDR2 from the germline V gene are SGHRS and YFSETQ. CDR3 size: 15 residues. After removal of 2 bases from V and 2 bases from J, the junction contained 2 bases not matched to a gene. The chain's CDR3 is CASSFGLAGTYEQYV. As DNA, the CDR3 is TGCGCCAGCAGCTTTGGACTAGCGGGAACCTACGAGCAGTACGTC.

The J gene is TRBJ1-5, the V gene TRBV30, with a weak D call TRBD1 (6 bases). This CDR3 is built from 13 residues. Looked up from germline, CDR1 is GTSNPN and CDR2 is SVGIG (reference sequence). V lost 5 bases, J lost 4 bases, and 12 bases lay in between. The CDR3 region is CAWAPQGNQPQHF. In DNA, the CDR3 is TGTGCCTGGGCTCCACAGGGTAATCAGCCCCAGCATTTT.

This clone was found many times. The V call is TRBV4-1, the J call TRBJ1-1, with no clear D. CDR1 and CDR2 (germline): MGHRA, YSYEKL. The CDR3 covers 16 residues. Between the trimmed V and J ends, which lost 2 bases and 7 bases, there was a span of 20 bases. This CDR3 is CASSQTRRAKRFEAFF. The CDR3 DNA is TGCGCCAGCAGCCAAACTCGCCGGGCCAAAAGGTTTGAAGCTTTCTTT.

The V gene is TRBV19, the J gene TRBJ2-2; D is perhaps TRBD1 (6 bases). Germline CDR1 reads LNHDA; CDR2 reads SQIVND (reference sequence). This CDR3 has 13 amino acids. V was shortened by 8 bases and J by 6 bases, with 13 bases between the two germline ends. The CDR3 DNA is TGTGCCAGTGAAACAGGGATGTCCGGGGAGCTGTTTTTT. Translated: CASETGMSGELFF.

This chain uses TRBV9 with TRBJ1-3; D gene ambiguous. The length of the CDR3 is 16 residues. The V gene's germline CDR1 is SGDLS and CDR2 YYNGEE. The V and J ends lost 0 bases and 4 bases respectively, with 14 bases between them. The CDR3 reads CASSVAWAGMGNTIYF. Written as DNA, the CDR3 is TGTGCCAGCAGCGTAGCTTGGGCGGGAATGGGAAACACCATATATTTT.

The chain combines TRBV9 with TRBJ2-2; D is perhaps TRBD1 or TRBD2 (5 bases each). Germline loops: CDR1 SGDLS, CDR2 YYNGEE. Trimming took off 5 bases at V and 10 bases at J, with 12 bases between the two ends. The CDR3 contains 12 residues. As DNA, the CDR3 is TGTGCCAGCAGGAGGTGGGACGAGGAGCTGTTTTTT. It translates to CASRRWDEELFF.

This chain links TRBV7-9 with TRBJ2-1; TRBD2 matches at 9 bases. This CDR3 is built from 15 residues. Trimming removed 3 bases from V and 10 bases from J; junction bases left unmatched: 10. The germline CDR1 and CDR2 sequences are SEHNR and FQNEAQ (reference sequence). In nucleotides, the CDR3 is TGTGCCAGCAGCTTTCCGACTAGCGGTGACGAGGAGCAGTTCTTC. Amino acids: CASSFPTSGDEEQFF.

V gene TRBV6-6 combines with J gene TRBJ1-1; perhaps TRBD1 as D (6 bases). Trimming stripped 4 bases from V and 5 bases from J, with 20 bases between. The CDR3 length is 16 residues. Germline assignment: CDR1 MNHNY and CDR2 SVGAGI (reference sequence). Written as DNA, the CDR3 is TGTGCCAGCAGTTCCCCGTTACAGGGTTACGGAACTGAAGCTTTCTTT. Its protein product is CASSSPLQGYGTEAFF.